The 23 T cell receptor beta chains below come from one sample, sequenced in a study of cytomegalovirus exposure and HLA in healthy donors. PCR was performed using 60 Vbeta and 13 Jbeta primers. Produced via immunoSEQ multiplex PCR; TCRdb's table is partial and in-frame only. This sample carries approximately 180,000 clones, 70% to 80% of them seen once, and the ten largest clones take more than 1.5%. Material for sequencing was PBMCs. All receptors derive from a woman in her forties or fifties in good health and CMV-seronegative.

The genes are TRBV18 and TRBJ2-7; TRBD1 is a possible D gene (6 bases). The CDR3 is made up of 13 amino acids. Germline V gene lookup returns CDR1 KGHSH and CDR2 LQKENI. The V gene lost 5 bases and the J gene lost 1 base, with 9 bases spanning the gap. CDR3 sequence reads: CASSTGLSYEQYF. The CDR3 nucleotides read TGTGCCAGCTCAACAGGGCTGTCCTACGAGCAGTACTTC.

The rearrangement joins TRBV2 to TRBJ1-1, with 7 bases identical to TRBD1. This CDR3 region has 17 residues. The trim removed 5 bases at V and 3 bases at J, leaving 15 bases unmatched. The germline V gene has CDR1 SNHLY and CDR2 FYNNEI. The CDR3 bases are TGTGCCAGCAGTCGTCGACATCTCGCAACAGGGGACACTGAAGCTTTCTTT. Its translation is CASSRRHLATGDTEAFF.

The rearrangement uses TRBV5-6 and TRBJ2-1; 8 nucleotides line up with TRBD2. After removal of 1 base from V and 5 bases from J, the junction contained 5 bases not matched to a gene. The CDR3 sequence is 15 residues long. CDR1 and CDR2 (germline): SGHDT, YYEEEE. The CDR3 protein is CASSLFQRGNNEQFF. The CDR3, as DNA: TGTGCCAGCAGCTTGTTCCAGCGGGGGAACAATGAGCAGTTCTTC. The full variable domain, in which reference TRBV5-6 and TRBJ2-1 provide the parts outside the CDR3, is DAGVTQSPTHLIKTRGQQVTLRCSPKSGHDTVSWYQQALGQGPQFIFQYYEEEERQRGNFPDRFSGHQFPNYSSELNVNALLLGDSALYLCASSLFQRGNNEQFFGPGTRLTVL.

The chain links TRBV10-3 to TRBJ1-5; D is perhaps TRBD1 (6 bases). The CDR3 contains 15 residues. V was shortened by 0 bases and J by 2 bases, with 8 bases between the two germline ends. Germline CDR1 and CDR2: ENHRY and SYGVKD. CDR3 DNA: TGTGCCATCAGTGAGTCGAACAGGGGCAATCAGCCCCAGCATTTT. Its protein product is CAISESNRGNQPQHF.

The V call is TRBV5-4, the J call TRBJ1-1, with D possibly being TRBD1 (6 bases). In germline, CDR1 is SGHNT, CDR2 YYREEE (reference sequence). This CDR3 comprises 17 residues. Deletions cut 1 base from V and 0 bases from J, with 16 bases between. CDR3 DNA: TGTGCCAGCAGCTTGTCCTACAGGGACCCCTTGAACACTGAAGCTTTCTTT. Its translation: CASSLSYRDPLNTEAFF.

For the CDR3, the DNA is TGTGCCAGCAGCCACGGCGGGTTCAATGAAAAACTGTTTTTT. Translated, it gives CASSHGGFNEKLFF. The chain combines TRBV5-4 with TRBJ1-4, with D unclear. Per germline, CDR1 SGHNT and CDR2 YYREEE (reference sequence). The V and J ends lost 4 bases and 5 bases respectively, with 12 bases between them. CDR3 length: 14 residues.

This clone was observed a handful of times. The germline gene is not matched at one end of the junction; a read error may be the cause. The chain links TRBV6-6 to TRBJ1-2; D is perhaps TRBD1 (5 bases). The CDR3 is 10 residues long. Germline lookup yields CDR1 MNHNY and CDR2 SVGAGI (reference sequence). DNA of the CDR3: TGTGCCAGCAGCCAGACAGCCTTTGTCTTC. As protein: CASSQTAFVF.

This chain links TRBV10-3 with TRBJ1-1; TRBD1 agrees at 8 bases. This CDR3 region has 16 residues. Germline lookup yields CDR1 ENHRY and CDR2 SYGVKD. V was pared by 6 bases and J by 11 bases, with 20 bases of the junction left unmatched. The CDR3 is CAISPTGSRGQQTAFF. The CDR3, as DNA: TGTGCCATCAGCCCAACAGGTAGCAGGGGGCAACAAACGGCTTTCTTT.

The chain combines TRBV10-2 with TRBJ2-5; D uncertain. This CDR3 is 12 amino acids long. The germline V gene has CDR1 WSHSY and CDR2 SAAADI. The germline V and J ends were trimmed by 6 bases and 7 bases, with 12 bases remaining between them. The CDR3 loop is CASRSGRATQYF. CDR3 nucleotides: TGCGCCAGCAGGTCTGGGCGCGCGACCCAGTACTTC.

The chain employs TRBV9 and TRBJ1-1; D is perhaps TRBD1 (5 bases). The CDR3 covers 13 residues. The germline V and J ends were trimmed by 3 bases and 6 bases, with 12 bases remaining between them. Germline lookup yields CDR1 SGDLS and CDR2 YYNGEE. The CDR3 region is CASSGLQAAEAFF. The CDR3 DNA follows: TGTGCCAGCAGCGGCTTACAGGCTGCTGAAGCTTTCTTT.

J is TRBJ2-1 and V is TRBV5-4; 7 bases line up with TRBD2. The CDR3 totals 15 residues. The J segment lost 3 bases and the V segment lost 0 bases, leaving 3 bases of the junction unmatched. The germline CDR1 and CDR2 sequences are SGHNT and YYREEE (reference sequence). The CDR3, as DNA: TGTGCCAGCAGCTTGGGTCTAGCGGTCTACAATGAGCAGTTCTTC. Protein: CASSLGLAVYNEQFF.

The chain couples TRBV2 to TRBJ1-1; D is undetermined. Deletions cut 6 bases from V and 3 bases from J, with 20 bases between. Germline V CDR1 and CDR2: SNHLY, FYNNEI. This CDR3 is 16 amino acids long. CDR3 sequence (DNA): TGTGCCAGCAGGAAGGTATATATACGAGGCGACACTGAAGCTTTCTTT. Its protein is CASRKVYIRGDTEAFF. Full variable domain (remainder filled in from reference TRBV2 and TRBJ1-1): EPEVTQTPSHQVTQMGQEVILRCVPISNHLYFYWYRQILGQKVEFLVSFYNNEISEKSEIFDDQFSVERPDGSNFTLKIRSTKLEDSAMYFCASRKVYIRGDTEAFFGQGTRLTVV.

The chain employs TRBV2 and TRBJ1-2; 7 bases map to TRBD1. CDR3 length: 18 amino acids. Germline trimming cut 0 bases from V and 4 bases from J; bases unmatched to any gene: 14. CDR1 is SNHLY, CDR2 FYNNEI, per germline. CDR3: CASSEALRRGGRGYGYTF. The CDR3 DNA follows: TGTGCCAGCAGTGAAGCGCTTCGGAGAGGGGGCAGAGGCTATGGCTACACCTTC. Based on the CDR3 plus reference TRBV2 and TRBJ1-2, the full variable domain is EPEVTQTPSHQVTQMGQEVILRCVPISNHLYFYWYRQILGQKVEFLVSFYNNEISEKSEIFDDQFSVERPDGSNFTLKIRSTKLEDSAMYFCASSEALRRGGRGYGYTFGSGTRLTVV.

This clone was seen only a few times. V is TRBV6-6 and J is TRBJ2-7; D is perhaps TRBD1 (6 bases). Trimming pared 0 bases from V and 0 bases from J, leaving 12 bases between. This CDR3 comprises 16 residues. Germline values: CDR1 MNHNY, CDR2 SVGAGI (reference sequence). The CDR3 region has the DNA TGTGCCAGCAGTTACTCGACCGGGACATACTCCTACGAGCAGTACTTC. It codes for CASSYSTGTYSYEQYF.

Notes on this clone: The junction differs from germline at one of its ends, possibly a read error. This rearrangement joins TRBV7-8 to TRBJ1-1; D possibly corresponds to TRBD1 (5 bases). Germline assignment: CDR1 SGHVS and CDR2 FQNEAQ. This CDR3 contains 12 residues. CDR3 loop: CASSWTDTEASF. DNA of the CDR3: TGTGCCAGCAGCTGGACGGACACTGAAGCTTCCTTT. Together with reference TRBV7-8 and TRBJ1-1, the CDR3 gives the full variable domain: GAGVSQSPRYKVAKRGQDVALRCDPISGHVSLFWYQQALGQGPEFLTYFQNEAQLDKSGLPSDRFFAERPEGSVSTLKIQRTQQEDSAVYLCASSWTDTEASFGQGTRLTVV.

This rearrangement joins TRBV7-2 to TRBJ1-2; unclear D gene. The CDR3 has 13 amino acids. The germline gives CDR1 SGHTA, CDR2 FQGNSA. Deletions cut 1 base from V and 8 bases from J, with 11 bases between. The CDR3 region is CASSLVGVDGYTF. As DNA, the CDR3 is TGTGCCAGCAGCTTAGTCGGAGTAGACGGCTACACCTTC.

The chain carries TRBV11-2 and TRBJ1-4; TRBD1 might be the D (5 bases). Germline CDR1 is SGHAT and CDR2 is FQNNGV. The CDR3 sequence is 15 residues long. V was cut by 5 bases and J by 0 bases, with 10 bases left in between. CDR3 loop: CASSPDSSTNEKLFF. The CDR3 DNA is TGTGCCAGCAGCCCTGACAGCTCAACTAATGAAAAACTGTTTTTT.

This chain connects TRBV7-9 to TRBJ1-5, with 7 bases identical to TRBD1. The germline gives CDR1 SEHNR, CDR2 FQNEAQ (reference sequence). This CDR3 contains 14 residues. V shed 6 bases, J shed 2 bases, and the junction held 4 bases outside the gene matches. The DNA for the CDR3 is TGTGCCAGCAGTGGAGACAGGGGCAATCAGCCCCAGCATTTT. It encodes CASSGDRGNQPQHF.

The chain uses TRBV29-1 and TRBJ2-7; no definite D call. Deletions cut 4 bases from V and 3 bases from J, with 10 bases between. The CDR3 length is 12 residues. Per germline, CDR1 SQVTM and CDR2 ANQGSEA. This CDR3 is CSVALGNYEQYF. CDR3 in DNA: TGCAGCGTTGCCCTGGGCAACTACGAGCAGTACTTC.

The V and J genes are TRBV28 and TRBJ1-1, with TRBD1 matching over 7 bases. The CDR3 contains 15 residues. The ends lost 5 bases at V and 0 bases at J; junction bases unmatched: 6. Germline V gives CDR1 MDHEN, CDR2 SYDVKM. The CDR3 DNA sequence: TGTGCCAGCAGTCTCAACAGGGGCTTGAACACTGAAGCTTTCTTT. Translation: CASSLNRGLNTEAFF.

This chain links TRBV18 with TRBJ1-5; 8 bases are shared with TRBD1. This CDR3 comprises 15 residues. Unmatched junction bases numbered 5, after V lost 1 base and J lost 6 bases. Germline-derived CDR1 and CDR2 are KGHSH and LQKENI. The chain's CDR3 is CASSPRGRGRQPQHF. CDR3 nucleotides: TGTGCCAGCTCACCACGAGGCAGGGGGCGTCAGCCCCAGCATTTT.

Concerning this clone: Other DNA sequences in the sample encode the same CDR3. The CDR3 protein is CASSVEGGGQPQHF. The CDR3 DNA is TGTGCCAGCAGCGTAGAAGGGGGCGGACAGCCCCAGCATTTT. The chain uses TRBV9 and TRBJ1-5; TRBD1 matches 7 bases. The ends lost 0 bases at V and 7 bases at J; junction bases unmatched: 4. Germline CDR1 and CDR2: SGDLS and YYNGEE. The CDR3 runs 14 residues.

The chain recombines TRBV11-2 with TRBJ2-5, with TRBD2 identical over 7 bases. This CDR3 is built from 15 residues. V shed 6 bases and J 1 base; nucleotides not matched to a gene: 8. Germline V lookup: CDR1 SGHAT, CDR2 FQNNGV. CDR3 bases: TGTGCCAGCAGGATCACGGGCGGGGGCCAAGAGACCCAGTACTTC. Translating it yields CASRITGGGQETQYF.